Listed here is a single TCR beta chain. Its antigen is currently unknown. CDR1 SNHLY and CDR2 FYNNEI come from the germline V gene. V lost 5 bases and J lost 1, with 8 bases in between. CDR3 size: 14 residues. This entry is derived from a study of CD8+CD57+ T cells in acquired aplastic anemia. TCR beta VDJ and CDR3 were profiled, and genomic DNA was the template. TCRdb recomputed calls from the reads with MiXCR, one row per CDR3 protein. The sample yields about 180,000 distinct CDR3 sequences, 48% seen once. Study-wide results and caveats: Comparison of patients with controls identified around 28 shared CD8+ CDR3 sequences.

Sequencing was done on patients that had shown CD8+CD57+ cell expansion by flow cytometry. Sequencing input: sorted CD4+, CD8+, or CD8+CD57+ T cells (not recorded which) from PBMCs. The receptor comes from a human donor with aplastic anemia. The genes are TRBV2 and TRBJ2-2; possible D gene TRBD2, 5 bases. The CDR3 sequence: CASSNEGNTGELFF. CDR3 coding DNA: TGTGCCAGCAGTAATGAGGGGAACACCGGGGAGCTGTTTTTT.